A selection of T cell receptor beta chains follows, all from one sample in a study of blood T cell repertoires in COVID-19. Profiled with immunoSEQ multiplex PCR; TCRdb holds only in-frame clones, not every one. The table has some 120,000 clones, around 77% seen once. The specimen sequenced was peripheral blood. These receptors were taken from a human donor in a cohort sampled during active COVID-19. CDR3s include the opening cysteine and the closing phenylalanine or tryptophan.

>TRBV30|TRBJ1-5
CAWSAAVRGRVNQPQHF
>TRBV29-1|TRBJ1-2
CSVAPAGGGTNYGYTF
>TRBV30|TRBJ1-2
CAWSSGLYGYTF
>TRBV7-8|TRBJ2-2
CASSPQGRKGSNTGELFF
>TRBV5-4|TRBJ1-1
CASSLDRVEAFF
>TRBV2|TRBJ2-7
CASRAGTGVYEQYF
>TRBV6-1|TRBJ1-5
CASSEEGGSNQPQHF
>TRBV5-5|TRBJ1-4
CASSLAVSSAGEKLFF
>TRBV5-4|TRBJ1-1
CASSAWGTINTEAFF
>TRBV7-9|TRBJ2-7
CASSTLQGASEQYF
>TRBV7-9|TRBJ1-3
CASRPSSGNTIYF
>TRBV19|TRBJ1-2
CASSPDGGALRDGYTF
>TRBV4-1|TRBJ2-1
CASSQEYGGGPRRNEQFF
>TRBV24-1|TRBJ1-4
CATSDLTGRLFF
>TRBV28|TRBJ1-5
CASSPAQQFNQPQHF
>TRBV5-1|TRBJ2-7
CASRTGGTYEQYF